The rows below give T cell receptor beta chains drawn from one sample of a study of cytomegalovirus exposure and HLA in healthy donors. Clones were sequenced by immunoSEQ multiplex PCR, and TCRdb holds only the in-frame ones, with some missing. The profile shows 120,000 to 150,000 clones, around 80% of them singletons. The sample comprised PBMCs. All receptors come from a man younger than 30 in good health and CMV-seropositive. Both conserved end residues are part of each CDR3. The order of the fields is D gene, V gene, clone size, J gene, CDR3 protein, CDR3 DNA. A D gene is named only where the DNA matches it firmly. Only some rows state a clone size, as once, few, many or a class for expanded clones.

TRBD1	TRBV18	NA	TRBJ2-7	CASSPPGTGQIYEQYF	TGTGCCAGCTCACCACCGGGGACAGGACAAATCTACGAGCAGTACTTC
NA	TRBV6-1	once	TRBJ1-6	CASIAQIYNSPLHF	TGTGCCAGCATTGCCCAGATTTATAATTCACCCCTCCACTTT
NA	TRBV5-1	NA	TRBJ2-7	CASSLGGRGRDEQYF	TGCGCCAGCAGCTTGGGAGGGAGAGGAAGAGACGAGCAGTACTTC
TRBD1	TRBV27	few	TRBJ2-1	CASSFRDRIWEQFF	TGTGCCAGCAGTTTCCGGGACAGGATTTGGGAGCAGTTCTTC
TRBD2	TRBV11-2	NA	TRBJ2-1	CASSPVSGSNYNEQFF	TGTGCCAGCAGCCCCGTGAGCGGGAGTAACTACAATGAGCAGTTCTTC
NA	TRBV5-8	NA	TRBJ1-3	CASSDRTKLSGNTIYF	TGTGCCAGCAGCGACAGGACCAAATTGTCTGGAAACACCATATATTTT
TRBD1	TRBV6-5	once	TRBJ1-5	CASSSGGGNQPQHF	TGTGCCAGCAGTTCAGGGGGTGGAAATCAGCCCCAGCATTTT
TRBD1	TRBV19	NA	TRBJ2-5	CASSIRTGGQETQYF	TGTGCCAGTAGTATAAGGACAGGGGGCCAAGAGACCCAGTACTTC
NA	TRBV5-1	NA	TRBJ2-1	CASSDFTRGEQFF	TGCGCCAGCAGCGACTTCACTAGAGGCGAGCAGTTCTTC
TRBD1	TRBV5-6	few	TRBJ1-3	CASSLLSGQVGNTIYF	TGTGCCAGCAGCTTACTATCGGGACAGGTTGGAAACACCATATATTTT
TRBD1	TRBV4-1	NA	TRBJ1-5	CASSQGQGGSNQPQHF	TGCGCCAGCAGCCAAGGACAGGGGGGAAGCAATCAGCCCCAGCATTTT
NA	TRBV2	NA	TRBJ1-2	CASSEAANEADYGYTF	TGTGCCAGCAGTGAAGCGGCTAACGAGGCAGACTATGGCTACACCTTC
TRBD1	TRBV6-5	NA	TRBJ1-1	CASSSQGALGTEAFF	TGTGCCAGCAGTTCCCAGGGGGCGCTCGGGACTGAAGCTTTCTTT
TRBD2	TRBV5-1	NA	TRBJ2-5	CASSLVSGSETQYF	TGCGCCAGCAGCTTGGTTAGCGGGAGCGAGACCCAGTACTTC
NA	TRBV6-5	NA	TRBJ1-3	CASSYAGDSGNTIYF	TGTGCCAGCAGTTACGCAGGGGACTCTGGAAACACCATATATTTT
NA	TRBV2	NA	TRBJ1-2	CASSESRNGYTF	TGTGCCAGCAGTGAGAGCAGGAATGGCTACACCTTC
TRBD1	TRBV10-3	NA	TRBJ1-1	CAIRGQGMTEAFF	TGTGCCATCAGAGGACAGGGGATGACTGAAGCTTTCTTT
NA	TRBV7-9	NA	TRBJ1-1	CASSLGTKEAFF	TGTGCCAGCAGCCTGGGGACTAAAGAAGCTTTCTTT
TRBD1	TRBV6-6	many	TRBJ2-1	CASSTIGTVNEQFF	TGTGCCAGCAGCACCATCGGGACAGTTAATGAGCAGTTCTTC
TRBD1	TRBV5-1	NA	TRBJ2-7	CASAGQGSSYEQYF	TGCGCCAGCGCCGGACAGGGTAGCTCCTACGAGCAGTACTTC
NA	TRBV4-1	NA	TRBJ1-5	CASSQFESGTRSNQPQHF	TGCGCCAGCAGCCAGTTCGAATCCGGGACACGGAGCAATCAGCCCCAGCATTTT
NA	TRBV10-1	NA	TRBJ1-1	CASSESNRAHTEAFF	TGCGCCAGCAGTGAGTCGAACAGGGCCCACACTGAAGCTTTCTTT
NA	TRBV6-5	NA	TRBJ1-4	CASSPMTDYNEKLFF	TGTGCCAGCAGTCCAATGACGGACTATAATGAAAAACTGTTTTTT
NA	TRBV4-1	NA	TRBJ2-1	CASSQDFPSSYNEQFF	TGCGCCAGCAGCCAAGACTTCCCGAGCTCCTACAATGAGCAGTTCTTC
TRBD1	TRBV19	NA	TRBJ1-2	CASSINGQGPRYGYTF	TGTGCCAGTAGTATAAACGGACAGGGTCCCCGCTACGGCTACACCTTC
NA	TRBV19	NA	TRBJ1-5	CASSIAETNQPQHF	TGTGCCAGTAGTATAGCAGAAACCAATCAGCCCCAGCATTTT
NA	TRBV5-4	NA	TRBJ1-4	CASSHQTAREKLFF	TGTGCCAGCAGCCACCAGACAGCGAGGGAAAAACTGTTTTTT
NA	TRBV5-1	once	TRBJ2-7	CASSSGAYEQYF	TGCGCCAGCAGCTCCGGGGCCTACGAGCAGTACTTC
TRBD1	TRBV28	few	TRBJ2-1	CASSWAGGAWYNEQFF	TGTGCCAGCAGTTGGGCAGGGGGAGCGTGGTACAATGAGCAGTTCTTC
NA	TRBV5-1	NA	TRBJ1-2	CASSLEGMYGYTF	TGCGCCAGCAGCTTGGAGGGGATGTATGGCTACACCTTC
NA	TRBV9	NA	TRBJ1-2	CASQVIPNGYTF	TGTGCCAGCCAGGTAATTCCTAATGGCTACACCTTC
TRBD2	TRBV4-1	NA	TRBJ2-7	CASSRLAGGSYEQYF	TGCGCCAGCAGCCGACTAGCGGGAGGTTCCTACGAGCAGTACTTC
NA	TRBV10-2	NA	TRBJ2-7	CASSAQTTYEQYF	TGCGCCAGCAGTGCACAGACTACCTACGAGCAGTACTTC
NA	TRBV10-3	NA	TRBJ1-3	CAISDGRGTGNTIYF	TGTGCCATCAGTGACGGACGGGGAACGGGAAACACCATATATTTT
NA	TRBV5-1	NA	TRBJ1-1	CASSLVQGSTEAFF	TGCGCCAGCAGCTTGGTCCAGGGAAGTACTGAAGCTTTCTTT
NA	TRBV15	NA	TRBJ2-5	CATSRGTEGETQYF	TGTGCCACCAGCAGAGGGACAGAGGGGGAGACCCAGTACTTC
NA	TRBV5-1	NA	TRBJ2-1	CASSPEGRVRVF	TGCGCCAGCAGCCCGGAGGGCAGGGTTCGGGTCTTC
NA	TRBV27	NA	TRBJ2-5	CASRLRGAGETQYF	TGTGCCAGCAGACTCCGTGGGGCGGGGGAGACCCAGTACTTC
NA	TRBV30	NA	TRBJ1-1	CAWTLRAENTEAFF	TGTGCCTGGACCCTGCGGGCAGAGAACACTGAAGCTTTCTTT
NA	TRBV27	NA	TRBJ2-1	CASNPSASYNEQFF	TGTGCCAGCAATCCTAGCGCATCCTACAATGAGCAGTTCTTC
NA	TRBV5-4	NA	TRBJ1-2	CASSLDRFNYGYTF	TGTGCCAGCAGTCTTGACAGGTTTAACTATGGCTACACCTTC
TRBD1	TRBV5-1	NA	TRBJ2-7	CASSLGQGLVEQYF	TGCGCCAGCAGCTTGGGACAGGGTTTGGTCGAGCAGTACTTC
TRBD1	TRBV19	NA	TRBJ2-4	CASSIGQGDRRTKNIQYF	TGTGCCAGTAGTATTGGGCAGGGGGATAGAAGGACCAAAAACATTCAGTACTTC